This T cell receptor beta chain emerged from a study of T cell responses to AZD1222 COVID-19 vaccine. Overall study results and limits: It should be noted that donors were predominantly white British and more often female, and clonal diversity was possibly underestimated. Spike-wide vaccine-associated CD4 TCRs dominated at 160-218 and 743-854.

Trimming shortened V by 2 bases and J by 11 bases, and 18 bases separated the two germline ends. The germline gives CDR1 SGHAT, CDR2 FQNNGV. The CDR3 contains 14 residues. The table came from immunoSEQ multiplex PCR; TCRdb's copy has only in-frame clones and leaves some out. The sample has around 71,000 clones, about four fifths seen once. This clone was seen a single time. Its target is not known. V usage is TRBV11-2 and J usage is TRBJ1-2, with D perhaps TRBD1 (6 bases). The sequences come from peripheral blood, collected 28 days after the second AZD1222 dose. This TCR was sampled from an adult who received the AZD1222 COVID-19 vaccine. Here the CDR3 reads CASSLFGRGGLYTF. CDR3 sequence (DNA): TGTGCCAGCAGCTTATTCGGCAGGGGCGGATTGTACACCTTC.